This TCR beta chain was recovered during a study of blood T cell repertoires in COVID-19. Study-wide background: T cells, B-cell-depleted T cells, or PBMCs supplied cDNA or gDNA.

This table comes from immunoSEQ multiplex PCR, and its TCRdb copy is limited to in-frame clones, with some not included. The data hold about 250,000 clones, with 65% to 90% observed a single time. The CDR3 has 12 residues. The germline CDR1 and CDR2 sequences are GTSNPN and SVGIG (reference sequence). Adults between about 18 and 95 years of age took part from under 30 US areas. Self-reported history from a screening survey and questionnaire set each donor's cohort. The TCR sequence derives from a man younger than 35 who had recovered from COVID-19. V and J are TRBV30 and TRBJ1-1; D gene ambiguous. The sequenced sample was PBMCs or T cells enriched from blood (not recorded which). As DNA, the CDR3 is TGTGCGGGAGGATTCTTGAACACTGAAGCTTTCTTT. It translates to CAGGFLNTEAFF.